This TCR beta chain was captured in a study of CD8 T cells in Susac syndrome. Across the whole study: When their blood was taken, patients with Susac syndrome were therapy-naive, taking corticosteroids, or taking intravenous immunoglobulin alone.

The CDR3 contains 14 residues. Germline CDR1 MNHEY, CDR2 SVGAGI. With 1 base removed from V and 8 bases from J, the gap between germline ends came to 14 bases. After extraction with the RNeasy kit, roughly 0.45 to 1 ug of the RNA was reverse transcribed using random hexamers. Amplification of TCR beta CDR3 by immunoSEQ multiplex PCR spanned 54 Vbeta and 13 Jbeta. Each CDR3 protein gets one entry after TCRdb re-called the immunoSEQ multiplex PCR reads with MiXCR. This sample has 150,000 or so distinct CDR3 sequences, with 85% to 95% found just once. Susac syndrome patients met recently defined diagnostic criteria for definite or probable disease. Negative isolation was applied to CD8+ and CD4+ T cells, and FACS enrichment was applied to TEMRA cells.

The sequenced sample consisted of CD4+ T cells from PBMCs. The chain joins TRBV6-5 to TRBJ1-2; tentative D call: TRBD1 (6 bases). This clonotype was obtained from a human donor with Susac syndrome. CDR3 sequence reads: CASSYFQGSGGYTF. The CDR3 nucleotides read TGTGCCAGCAGTTACTTTCAGGGGTCGGGCGGCTACACCTTC.